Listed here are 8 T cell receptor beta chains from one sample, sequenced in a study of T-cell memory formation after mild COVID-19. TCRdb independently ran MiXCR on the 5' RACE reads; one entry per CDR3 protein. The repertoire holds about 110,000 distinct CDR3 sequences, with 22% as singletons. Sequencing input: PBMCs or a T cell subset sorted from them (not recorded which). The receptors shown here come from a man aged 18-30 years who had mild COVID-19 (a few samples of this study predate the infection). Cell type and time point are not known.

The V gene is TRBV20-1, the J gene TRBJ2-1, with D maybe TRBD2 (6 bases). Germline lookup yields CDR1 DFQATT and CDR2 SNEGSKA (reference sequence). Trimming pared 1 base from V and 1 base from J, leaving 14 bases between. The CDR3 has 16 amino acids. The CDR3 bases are TGCAGTGCTAGAGCCCGAGGGACTCCATCCTACAATGAGCAGTTCTTC. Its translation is CSARARGTPSYNEQFF.

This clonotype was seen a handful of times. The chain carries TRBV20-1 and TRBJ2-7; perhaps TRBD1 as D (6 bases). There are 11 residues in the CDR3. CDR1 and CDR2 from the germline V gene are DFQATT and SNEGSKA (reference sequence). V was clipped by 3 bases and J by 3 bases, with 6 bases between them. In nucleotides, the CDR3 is TGCAGTGCTAGGGACAGCTACGAGCAGTACGTC. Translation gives CSARDSYEQYV.

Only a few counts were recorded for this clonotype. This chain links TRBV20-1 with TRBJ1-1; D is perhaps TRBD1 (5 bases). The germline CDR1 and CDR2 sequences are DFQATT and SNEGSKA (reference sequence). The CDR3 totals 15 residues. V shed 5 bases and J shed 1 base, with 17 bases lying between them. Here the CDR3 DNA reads TGCAGTGCTGAAGGACCCGGGACGGGGAACACTGAAGCTTTCTTT. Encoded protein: CSAEGPGTGNTEAFF.

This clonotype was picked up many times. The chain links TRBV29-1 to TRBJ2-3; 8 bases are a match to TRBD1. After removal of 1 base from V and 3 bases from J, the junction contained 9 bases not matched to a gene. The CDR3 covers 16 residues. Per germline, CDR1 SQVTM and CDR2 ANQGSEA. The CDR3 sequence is CSVEVWDRTGTDTQYF. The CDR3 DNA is TGCAGCGTTGAAGTATGGGACAGGACAGGTACAGATACGCAGTATTTT.

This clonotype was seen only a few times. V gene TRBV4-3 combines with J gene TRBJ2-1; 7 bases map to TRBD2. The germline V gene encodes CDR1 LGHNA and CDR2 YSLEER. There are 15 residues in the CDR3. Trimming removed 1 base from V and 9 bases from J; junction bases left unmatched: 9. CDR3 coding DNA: TGCGCCAGCAGCCAAGTTGCGGGGGAGGCGTTTGAGCAGTTCTTC. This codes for CASSQVAGEAFEQFF.

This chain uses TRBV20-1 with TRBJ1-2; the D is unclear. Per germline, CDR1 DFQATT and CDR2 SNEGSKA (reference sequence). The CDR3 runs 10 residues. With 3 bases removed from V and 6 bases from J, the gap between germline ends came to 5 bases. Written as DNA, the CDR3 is TGCAGTGCTAGTCCTCATGGCTACACCTTC. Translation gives CSASPHGYTF.

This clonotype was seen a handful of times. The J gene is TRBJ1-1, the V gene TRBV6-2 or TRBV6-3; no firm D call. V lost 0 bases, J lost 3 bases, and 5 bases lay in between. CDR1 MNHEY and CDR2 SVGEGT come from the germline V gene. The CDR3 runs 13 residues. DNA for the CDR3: TGTGCCAGCAGTTACTCCGGATACACTGAAGCTTTCTTT. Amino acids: CASSYSGYTEAFF.

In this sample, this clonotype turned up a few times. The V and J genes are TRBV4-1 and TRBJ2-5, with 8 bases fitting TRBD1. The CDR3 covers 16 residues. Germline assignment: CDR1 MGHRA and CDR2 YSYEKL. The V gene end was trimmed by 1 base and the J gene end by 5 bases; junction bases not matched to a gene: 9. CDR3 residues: CASSQVLKTGDETQYF. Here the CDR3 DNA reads TGCGCCAGCAGCCAAGTACTGAAGACAGGGGACGAGACCCAGTACTTC.